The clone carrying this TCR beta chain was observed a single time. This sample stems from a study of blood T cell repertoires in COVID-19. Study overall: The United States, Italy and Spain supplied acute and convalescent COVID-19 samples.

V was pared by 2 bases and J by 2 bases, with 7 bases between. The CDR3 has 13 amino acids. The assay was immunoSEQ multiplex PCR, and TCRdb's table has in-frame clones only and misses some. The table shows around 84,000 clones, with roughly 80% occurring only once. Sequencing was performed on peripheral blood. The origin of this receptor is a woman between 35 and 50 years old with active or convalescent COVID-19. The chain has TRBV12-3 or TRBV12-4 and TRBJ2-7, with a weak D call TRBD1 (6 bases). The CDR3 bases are TGTGCCAGCAGTTTATCAGGGGCCTACGAGCAGTACTTC. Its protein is CASSLSGAYEQYF.